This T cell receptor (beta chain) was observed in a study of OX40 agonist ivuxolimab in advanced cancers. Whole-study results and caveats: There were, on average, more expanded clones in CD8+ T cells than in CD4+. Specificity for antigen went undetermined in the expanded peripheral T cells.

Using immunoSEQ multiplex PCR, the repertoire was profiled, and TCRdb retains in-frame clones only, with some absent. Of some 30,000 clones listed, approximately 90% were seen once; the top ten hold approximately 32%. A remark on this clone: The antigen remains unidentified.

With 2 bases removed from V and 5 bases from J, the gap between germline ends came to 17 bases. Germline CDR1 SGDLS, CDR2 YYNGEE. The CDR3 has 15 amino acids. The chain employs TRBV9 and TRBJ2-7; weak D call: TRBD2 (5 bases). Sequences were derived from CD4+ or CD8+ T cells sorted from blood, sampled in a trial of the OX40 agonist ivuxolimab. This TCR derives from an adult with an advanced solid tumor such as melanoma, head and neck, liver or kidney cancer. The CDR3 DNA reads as TGTGCCAGCAGCGTGGGTCTGGGCGCGGGCCACGAGCAGTACTTC. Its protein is CASSVGLGAGHEQYF.